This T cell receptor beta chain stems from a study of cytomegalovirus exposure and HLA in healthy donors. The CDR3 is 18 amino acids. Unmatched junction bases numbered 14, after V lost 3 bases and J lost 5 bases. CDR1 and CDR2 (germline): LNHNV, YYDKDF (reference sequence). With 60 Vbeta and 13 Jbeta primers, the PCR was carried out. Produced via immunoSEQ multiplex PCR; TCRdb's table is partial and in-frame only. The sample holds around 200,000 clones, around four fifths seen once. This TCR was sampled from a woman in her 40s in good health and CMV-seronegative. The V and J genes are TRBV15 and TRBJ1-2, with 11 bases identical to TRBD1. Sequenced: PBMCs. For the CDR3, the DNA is TGTGCCACCAGCAGCTTTTCGGGACAGGGGGTTTTGGGGTATGGCTACACCTTC. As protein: CATSSFSGQGVLGYGYTF. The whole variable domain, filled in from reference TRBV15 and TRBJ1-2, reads DAMVIQNPRYQVTQFGKPVTLSCSQTLNHNVMYWYQQKSSQAPKLLFHYYDKDFNNEADTPDNFQSRRPNTSFCFLDIRSPGLGDTAMYLCATSSFSGQGVLGYGYTFGSGTRLTVV.